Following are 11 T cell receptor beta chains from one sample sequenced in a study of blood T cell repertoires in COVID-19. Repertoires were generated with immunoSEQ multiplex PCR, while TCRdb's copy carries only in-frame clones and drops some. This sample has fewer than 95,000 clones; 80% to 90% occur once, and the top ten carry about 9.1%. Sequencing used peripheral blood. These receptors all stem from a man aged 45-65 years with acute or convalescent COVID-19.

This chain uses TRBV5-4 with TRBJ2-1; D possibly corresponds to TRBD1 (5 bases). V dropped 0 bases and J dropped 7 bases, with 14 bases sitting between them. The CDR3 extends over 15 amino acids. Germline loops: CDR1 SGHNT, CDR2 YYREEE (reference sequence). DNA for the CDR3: TGTGCCAGCAGCTTGGGAGGCAGGGTAGGTAATGAGCAGTTCTTC. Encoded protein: CASSLGGRVGNEQFF.

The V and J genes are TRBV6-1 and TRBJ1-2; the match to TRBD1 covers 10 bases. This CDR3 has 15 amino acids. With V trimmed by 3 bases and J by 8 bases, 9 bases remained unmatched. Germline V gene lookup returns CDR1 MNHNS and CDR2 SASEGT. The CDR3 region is CASSDTGTGAQGYTF. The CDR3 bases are TGTGCCAGCAGTGACACCGGGACAGGGGCGCAGGGCTACACCTTC.

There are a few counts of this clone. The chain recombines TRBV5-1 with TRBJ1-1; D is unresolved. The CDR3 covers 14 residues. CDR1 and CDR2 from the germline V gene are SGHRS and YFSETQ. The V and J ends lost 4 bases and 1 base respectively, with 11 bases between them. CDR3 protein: CASSPTVQNTEAFF. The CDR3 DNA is TGCGCCAGCAGCCCTACAGTGCAGAACACTGAAGCTTTCTTT.

The CDR3 reads CASSLDREKTQYF. The CDR3 region has the DNA TGTGCCAGCAGCTTGGACAGGGAGAAGACCCAGTACTTC. J is TRBJ2-5 and V is TRBV5-4, with a possible D match to TRBD1 (6 bases). The CDR3 runs 13 residues. Trimming stripped 0 bases from V and 6 bases from J, with 9 bases between. Per germline, CDR1 SGHNT and CDR2 YYREEE (reference sequence). The full variable domain, rest sourced from reference TRBV5-4 and TRBJ2-5, is ETGVTQSPTHLIKTRGQQVTLRCSSQSGHNTVSWYQQALGQGPQFIFQYYREEENGRGNFPPRFSGLQFPNYSSELNVNALELDDSALYLCASSLDREKTQYFGPGTRLLVL.

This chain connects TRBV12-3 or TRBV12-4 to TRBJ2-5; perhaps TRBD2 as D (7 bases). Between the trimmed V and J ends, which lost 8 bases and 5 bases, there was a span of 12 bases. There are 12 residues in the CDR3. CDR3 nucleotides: TGTGCCAGCCGTCGCGGGGGCGAGACCCAGTACTTC. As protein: CASRRGGETQYF.

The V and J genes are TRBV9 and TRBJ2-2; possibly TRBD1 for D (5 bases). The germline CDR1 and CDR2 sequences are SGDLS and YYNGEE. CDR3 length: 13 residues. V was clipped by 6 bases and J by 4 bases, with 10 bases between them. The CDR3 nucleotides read TGTGCCAGCACTGACAGATTCACCGGGGAGCTGTTTTTT. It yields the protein CASTDRFTGELFF.

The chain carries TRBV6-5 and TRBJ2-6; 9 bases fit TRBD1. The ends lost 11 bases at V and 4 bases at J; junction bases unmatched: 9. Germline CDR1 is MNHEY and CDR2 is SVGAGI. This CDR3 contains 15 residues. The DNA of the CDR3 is TGTGCCGGCGAACAGGGGGCTGGGGGGGCCAACGTCCTGACTTTC. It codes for CAGEQGAGGANVLTF.

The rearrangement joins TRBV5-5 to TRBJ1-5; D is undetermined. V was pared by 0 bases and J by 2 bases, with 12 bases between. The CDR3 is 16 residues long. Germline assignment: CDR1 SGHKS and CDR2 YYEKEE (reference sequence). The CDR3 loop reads CASSLDSSLRNQPQHF. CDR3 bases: TGTGCCAGCAGCTTGGACAGTTCTCTTCGCAATCAGCCCCAGCATTTT.

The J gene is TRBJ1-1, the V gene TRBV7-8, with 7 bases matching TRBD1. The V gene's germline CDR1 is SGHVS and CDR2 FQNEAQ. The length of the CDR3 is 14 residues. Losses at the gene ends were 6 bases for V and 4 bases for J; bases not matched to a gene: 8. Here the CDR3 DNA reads TGTGCCAGCAGGTCACCGTCAGGGGGCACTGAAGCTTTCTTT. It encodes CASRSPSGGTEAFF.

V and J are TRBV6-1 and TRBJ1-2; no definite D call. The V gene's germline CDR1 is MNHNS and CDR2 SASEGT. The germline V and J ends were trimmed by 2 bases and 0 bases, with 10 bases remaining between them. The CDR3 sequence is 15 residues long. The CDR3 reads CASSEFRSANYGYTF. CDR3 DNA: TGTGCCAGCAGTGAATTTAGAAGCGCTAACTATGGCTACACCTTC.

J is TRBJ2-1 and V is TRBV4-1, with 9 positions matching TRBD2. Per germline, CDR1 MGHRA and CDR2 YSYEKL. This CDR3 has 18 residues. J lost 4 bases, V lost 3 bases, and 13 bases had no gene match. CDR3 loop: CASSHRDPWRGGYNEQFF. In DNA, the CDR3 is TGCGCCAGCAGCCATCGAGACCCCTGGCGGGGGGGTTACAATGAGCAGTTCTTC.